These 26 T cell receptor beta chains were all obtained from the same sample, sequenced in a study of T-cell memory formation after mild COVID-19. A single record per CDR3 protein comes from TCRdb applying MiXCR to the 5' RACE reads. The repertoire includes 110,000 to 150,000 distinct CDR3 sequences, 20% to 25% of them detected once, and roughly a quarter sits in the top ten. The sequenced material came from PBMCs or a T cell subset sorted from them (not recorded which). The receptors shown here come from an adult woman who had mild COVID-19 (a few samples of this study predate the infection). Cell type and time point are not known.

The rearrangement joins TRBV4-3 to TRBJ2-1, with D possibly matching TRBD1 (6 bases). The CDR3 covers 16 residues. CDR1 is LGHNA, CDR2 YSLEER, per germline. V shed 0 bases and J shed 4 bases, with 13 bases lying between them. The CDR3 spells CASSQDLGQPYNEQFF. The CDR3 DNA sequence: TGCGCCAGCAGCCAAGATCTCGGACAGCCATACAATGAGCAGTTCTTC.

The gene calls are TRBV15 and TRBJ1-1; no firm D call. Per germline, CDR1 LNHNV and CDR2 YYDKDF (reference sequence). V shed 1 base and J shed 4 bases, with 1 base lying between them. The length of the CDR3 is 11 residues. Here the CDR3 reads CATSRGTEAFF. DNA of the CDR3: TGTGCCACCAGCAGAGGCACTGAAGCTTTCTTT.

The V call is TRBV5-5, the J call TRBJ1-5, with no clear D. Trimming cost V 3 bases and J 1 base, with 5 bases left between them. This CDR3 contains 13 residues. CDR1 and CDR2 from the germline V gene are SGHKS and YYEKEE (reference sequence). CDR3 region: CASSSFSNQPQHF. CDR3 coding DNA: TGTGCCAGCAGCTCGTTCAGCAATCAGCCCCAGCATTTT.

This clonotype was counted only a few times. The CDR3 is CASSSVAGGLYEQFF. The CDR3 DNA reads TGTGCCAGCAGCTCAGTAGCGGGAGGCCTTTATGAGCAGTTCTTC. The chain has TRBV7-9 and TRBJ2-1; TRBD2 matches at 10 bases. J lost 8 bases, V lost 4 bases, and 8 bases had no gene match. Germline CDR1 reads SEHNR; CDR2 reads FQNEAQ (reference sequence). The CDR3 is made up of 15 amino acids.

This clonotype occurred a few times. The chain links TRBV21-1 to TRBJ1-4; TRBD1, as called in the table, went unchecked against the DNA. TRBV21-1 is a pseudogene segment. The length of the CDR3 is 14 residues. The CDR3 DNA reads as TGTGCCAGCATCGAACAGGGTGATGGTGAAAAACTGTTTTTT. It encodes CASIEQGDGEKLFF.

A few counts support this clonotype. The rearrangement joins TRBV20-1 to TRBJ1-1; possible D gene TRBD1, 5 bases. The V and J ends lost 0 bases and 3 bases respectively, with 23 bases between them. CDR3 length: 18 amino acids. Germline V gene lookup returns CDR1 DFQATT and CDR2 SNEGSKA (reference sequence). This chain's CDR3 is CSAREMGGTLIGDTEAFF. In nucleotides, the CDR3 is TGCAGTGCTAGAGAGATGGGAGGGACTCTCATCGGGGACACTGAAGCTTTCTTT.

A single count supports this clonotype. The rearrangement joins TRBV27 to TRBJ2-7; 7 bases align to TRBD2. CDR3 length: 13 amino acids. Germline V gene sequence: CDR1 MNHEY, CDR2 SMNVEV (reference sequence). J gave up 1 base and V 7 bases, and 4 bases lay outside the gene matches. CDR3 loop: CASKRGSSYEQYF. The CDR3 coding sequence is TGTGCCAGCAAACGCGGGAGTTCCTACGAGCAGTACTTC.

J is TRBJ2-1 and V is TRBV3-1, with 8 bases fitting TRBD2. CDR1 is LGHDT, CDR2 YNNKEL, per germline (reference sequence). The CDR3 has 16 residues. V lost 4 bases and J lost 7; bases outside the gene matches: 12. The CDR3 protein is CASSPPLLAGVNEQFF. The CDR3 coding sequence is TGTGCCAGCAGCCCGCCTCTTCTAGCGGGTGTAAATGAGCAGTTCTTC.

The rearrangement uses TRBV20-1 and TRBJ2-5; TRBD2 matches at 10 bases. CDR1 and CDR2 (germline): DFQATT, SNEGSKA (reference sequence). Losses at the gene ends were 3 bases for V and 5 bases for J; bases not matched to a gene: 6. The CDR3 has 14 amino acids. This chain's CDR3 is CSARGTSATETQYF. In DNA form, the CDR3 reads TGCAGTGCTAGGGGGACTAGCGCCACGGAGACCCAGTACTTC.

The chain links TRBV12-3 or TRBV12-4 to TRBJ2-7; the D gene is possibly TRBD1 (6 bases). The CDR3 runs to 14 residues. Trimming removed 5 bases at V and 0 bases at J, with 11 bases between. The CDR3 here is CASSPRTDSYEQYF. The CDR3 nucleotides are TGTGCCAGCAGTCCTCGGACAGACTCCTACGAGCAGTACTTC.

This clonotype was seen a handful of times. The chain combines TRBV7-3 with TRBJ2-7, with D perhaps matching TRBD1 (5 bases). This CDR3 comprises 13 residues. V was shortened by 5 bases and J by 2 bases, with 10 bases between the two germline ends. The germline CDR1 and CDR2 sequences are SGHTA and FQGTGA. CDR3 sequence: CASSPTGAYEQYF. DNA for the CDR3: TGTGCCAGCAGCCCTACAGGAGCCTACGAGCAGTACTTC.

This clonotype was found many times. The chain combines TRBV12-3 or TRBV12-4 with TRBJ2-1; TRBD2 matches at 12 bases. The V segment lost 6 bases and the J segment 4 bases; nucleotides outside the gene matches: 4. The CDR3 has 15 amino acids. The CDR3 bases are TGTGCCAGCAGACCTAGCGGGGGGGCTTACAATGAGCAGTTCTTC. Protein sequence: CASRPSGGAYNEQFF.

In this sample, this clonotype turned up a few times. The chain has TRBV6-2 or TRBV6-3 and TRBJ1-2; D gene ambiguous. The CDR3 is 15 amino acids. Germline CDR1 reads MNHEY; CDR2 reads SVGEGT. V shed 0 bases and J shed 5 bases, with 13 bases lying between them. The CDR3 nucleotides are TGTGCCAGCAGTTACTCTATCCAGCTGGGGTATGGCTACACCTTC. It codes for CASSYSIQLGYGYTF.

The rearrangement joins TRBV5-1 to TRBJ2-7, with D perhaps TRBD1 (7 bases). Germline V gene sequence: CDR1 SGHRS, CDR2 YFSETQ. Trimming removed 0 bases at V and 3 bases at J, with 10 bases between. The CDR3 contains 14 residues. This CDR3 is CASSLDQGGYEQYF. CDR3 DNA: TGCGCCAGCAGCTTGGACCAGGGGGGCTACGAGCAGTACTTC.

In this sample, this clonotype turned up a few times. The rearrangement uses TRBV5-1 and TRBJ2-3; the D call may be TRBD1 or TRBD2 (5 bases each). V lost 4 bases and J 0 bases, leaving 15 bases between the germline ends. In germline, CDR1 is SGHRS, CDR2 YFSETQ. This CDR3 comprises 16 residues. The CDR3 DNA follows: TGCGCCAGCAGCCCCCGGGACGCCTCTAGCACAGATACGCAGTATTTT. Translation gives CASSPRDASSTDTQYF.

This CDR3 is CASSHDTGRGDQYF. As DNA, the CDR3 is TGTGCCAGCAGCCATGACACAGGGCGCGGGGACCAGTACTTC. The genes are TRBV4-2 and TRBJ2-5; D may match TRBD1 or TRBD2 (6 bases each). V was cut by 3 bases and J by 10 bases, with 18 bases left in between. This CDR3 is 14 amino acids long. CDR1 is LGHNA and CDR2 is YNFKEQ in the germline V gene.

The chain's CDR3 is CASSQEDRGPSYEQYF. Written as DNA, the CDR3 is TGTGCCAGCAGCCAAGAAGACAGGGGGCCCTCCTACGAGCAGTACTTC. The chain joins TRBV4-2 to TRBJ2-7; TRBD1 matches 10 bases. There are 16 residues in the CDR3. Losses at the gene ends were 0 bases for V and 0 bases for J; bases not matched to a gene: 2. The germline V gene has CDR1 LGHNA and CDR2 YNFKEQ.

This clonotype has more than one count but fewer than ten. This chain uses TRBV4-2 with TRBJ2-7; 9 positions agree with TRBD2. The junction had 7 bases not matched to a gene; V was cut back by 1 base and J by 0 bases. Germline V CDR1 and CDR2: LGHNA, YNFKEQ. This CDR3 is 17 amino acids long. The CDR3 loop reads CASSQGGLSGSSYEQYF. The CDR3 coding sequence is TGTGCCAGCAGCCAAGGAGGGCTTAGCGGGAGCTCCTACGAGCAGTACTTC.

At least ten counts were recorded for this clonotype. This chain links TRBV27 with TRBJ2-7; 10 nucleotides match TRBD2. The germline CDR1 and CDR2 sequences are MNHEY and SMNVEV (reference sequence). J gave up 2 bases and V 6 bases, and 4 bases lay outside the gene matches. The CDR3 contains 14 residues. The CDR3 nucleotides are TGTGCCAGCAGCTGGACTAGCGGAGCCTACGAGCAGTACTTC. Translating it yields CASSWTSGAYEQYF.

The rearrangement links TRBV5-1 to TRBJ1-6; D is unresolved. The V gene lost 0 bases and the J gene lost 13 bases, with 8 bases spanning the gap. This CDR3 region has 12 residues. Germline assignment: CDR1 SGHRS and CDR2 YFSETQ. The CDR3 loop reads CASSLGGPPLHF. The CDR3 bases are TGCGCCAGCAGCTTGGGGGGTCCCCCCCTCCACTTT.

This clonotype was found a few times. The chain links TRBV3-1 to TRBJ2-7, with D possibly matching TRBD1 (5 bases). Germline CDR1 LGHDT, CDR2 YNNKEL (reference sequence). The CDR3 has 13 amino acids. Trimming left V 5 bases short and J 4 bases short, with 12 bases between. CDR3 sequence (DNA): TGTGCCAGCAGCAATGGACACCTGTACGAGCAGTACTTC. Protein: CASSNGHLYEQYF.

This clonotype has only a few counts. The chain recombines TRBV24-1 with TRBJ2-1, with TRBD2 identical over 16 bases. V lost 3 bases and J lost 3; bases outside the gene matches: 4. Germline lookup yields CDR1 KGHDR and CDR2 SFDVKD. There are 18 residues in the CDR3. The CDR3 coding sequence is TGTGCCACCAGTGATGGGACTAGCGGGAGGGCCGGCTACAATGAGCAGTTCTTC. This gives the protein CATSDGTSGRAGYNEQFF.

CDR3 sequence reads: CSARGPGGTEAFF. CDR3 in DNA: TGCAGTGCAAGGGGTCCCGGGGGGACTGAAGCTTTCTTT. The chain links TRBV20-1 to TRBJ1-1; D is possibly TRBD1 (5 bases). Trimming stripped 6 bases from V and 5 bases from J, with 16 bases between. The CDR3 covers 13 residues. Germline CDR1 is DFQATT and CDR2 is SNEGSKA (reference sequence).

The chain links TRBV6-1 to TRBJ1-6; unclear D gene. Germline V lookup: CDR1 MNHNS, CDR2 SASEGT. The CDR3 consists of 13 residues. V lost 1 base to trimming and J lost 8 bases, with 6 bases between them. CDR3 protein: CASSEENYSPLHF. The CDR3 DNA reads TGTGCCAGCAGTGAAGAAAATTATTCACCCCTCCACTTT.

This clonotype was seen more than once but under ten times. This chain joins TRBV7-9 and TRBJ2-2; D possibly corresponds to TRBD2 (5 bases). Germline loops: CDR1 SEHNR, CDR2 FQNEAQ (reference sequence). Trimming left V 8 bases short and J 4 bases short, with 11 bases between. This CDR3 spans 13 amino acids. In nucleotides, the CDR3 is TGTGCCAGCCGGAGCGGCCCCACCGGGGAGCTGTTTTTT. Amino acids: CASRSGPTGELFF.

V is TRBV29-1 and J is TRBJ2-5; D unclear. Germline V gene data show CDR1 as SQVTM and CDR2 as ANQGSEA. V was clipped by 7 bases and J by 3 bases, with 6 bases between them. The CDR3 covers 10 residues. The CDR3 here is CSALKETQYF. For the CDR3, the DNA is TGCAGCGCACTCAAAGAGACCCAGTACTTC.